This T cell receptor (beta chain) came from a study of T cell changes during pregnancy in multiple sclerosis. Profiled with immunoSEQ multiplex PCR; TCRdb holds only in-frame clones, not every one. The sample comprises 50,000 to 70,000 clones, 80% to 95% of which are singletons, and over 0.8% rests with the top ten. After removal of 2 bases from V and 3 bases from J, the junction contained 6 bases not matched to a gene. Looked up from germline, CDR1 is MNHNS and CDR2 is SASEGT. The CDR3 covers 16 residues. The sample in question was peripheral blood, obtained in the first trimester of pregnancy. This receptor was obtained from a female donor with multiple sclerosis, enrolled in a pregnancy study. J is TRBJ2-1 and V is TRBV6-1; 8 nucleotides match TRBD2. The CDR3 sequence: CASSENLAGSYNEQFF. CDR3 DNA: TGTGCCAGCAGTGAAAATTTAGCGGGGAGCTACAATGAGCAGTTCTTC.